These 5 T cell receptor beta chains were all obtained from the same sample, sequenced in a study of OX40 agonist ivuxolimab in advanced cancers. Repertoires were generated with immunoSEQ multiplex PCR, while TCRdb's copy carries only in-frame clones and drops some. Here the sample spans over 80,000 clones, less than 90% being singletons. Sequenced here: CD4+ or CD8+ T cells sorted from blood, sampled in a trial of the OX40 agonist ivuxolimab. These receptors all stem from an adult with an advanced solid tumor such as melanoma, head and neck, liver or kidney cancer.

This rearrangement joins TRBV6-5 to TRBJ1-2; tentative D call: TRBD1 (6 bases). The CDR3 extends over 14 amino acids. V shed 0 bases and J shed 4 bases, with 9 bases lying between them. CDR1 is MNHEY and CDR2 is SVGAGI in the germline V gene. This CDR3 reads CASSYSDRTYGYTF. As DNA, the CDR3 is TGTGCCAGCAGTTACTCTGACAGGACCTATGGCTACACCTTC.

The gene calls are TRBV5-1 and TRBJ2-1; 9 nucleotides match TRBD2. This CDR3 contains 15 residues. Germline assignment: CDR1 SGHRS and CDR2 YFSETQ. With 7 bases clipped from V and 4 bases from J, the junction kept 9 bases outside the gene matches. Here the CDR3 reads CASSGGAGGYNEQFF. The CDR3 nucleotides read TGCGCCAGCTCCGGAGGGGCGGGAGGGTACAATGAGCAGTTCTTC.

The gene calls are TRBV21-1 and TRBJ2-2; whether TRBD2, the table's D call, matches the DNA was not checked. TRBV21-1 is termed a pseudogene. This CDR3 comprises 16 residues. The CDR3 here is CASSKYALRDTGELFF. The DNA of the CDR3 is TGTGCCAGCAGCAAATACGCACTACGGGACACCGGGGAGCTGTTTTTT.

V and J are TRBV5-4 and TRBJ2-3, with 12 bases fitting TRBD2. Trimming cost V 2 bases and J 3 bases; bases outside gene matches: 10. The CDR3 length is 18 residues. Looked up from germline, CDR1 is SGHNT and CDR2 is YYREEE (reference sequence). As DNA, the CDR3 is TGTGCCAGCAGCTTTGGACTATTAACTAGCGGGGGGACAGATACGCAGTATTTT. Amino acids: CASSFGLLTSGGTDTQYF.

The gene calls are TRBV13 and TRBJ2-1; possible D gene TRBD1, 6 bases. Deletions cut 0 bases from V and 4 bases from J, with 7 bases between. From germline, CDR1 is PRHDT and CDR2 FYEKMQ (reference sequence). CDR3 length: 14 residues. CDR3 bases: TGTGCCAGCAGCTTAGGCCAGGGGTACAATGAGCAGTTCTTC. Translation gives CASSLGQGYNEQFF.